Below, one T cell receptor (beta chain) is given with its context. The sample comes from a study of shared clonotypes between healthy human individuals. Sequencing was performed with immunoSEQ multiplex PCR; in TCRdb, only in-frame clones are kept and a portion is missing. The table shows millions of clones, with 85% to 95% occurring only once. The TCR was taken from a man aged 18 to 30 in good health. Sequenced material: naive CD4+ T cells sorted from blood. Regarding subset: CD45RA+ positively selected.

This chain's CDR3 is CASSRVSNTGELFF. In nucleotides, the CDR3 is TGTGCCAGCAGTCGGGTCTCTAACACCGGGGAGCTGTTTTTT. The chain employs TRBV2 and TRBJ2-2; no clear D. Deletions cut 5 bases from V and 2 bases from J, with 9 bases between. There are 14 residues in the CDR3. Germline loops: CDR1 SNHLY, CDR2 FYNNEI.